These T cell receptor beta chains were read from a single sample in a study of blood T cell repertoires in COVID-19. TCRdb's copy holds only in-frame clones and misses some; the assay was immunoSEQ multiplex PCR. The table lists some 150,000 clones, about 90% of them singletons. The sequenced sample was peripheral blood. All receptors come from a man aged 45-60 years with active or convalescent COVID-19. The CDR3 runs from the conserved cysteine through the conserved F or W. D genes are given only for firm matches. Size is omitted from some rows. Given values are once, few, many or a class for expanded clones.

clone_size d_call j_call v_call cdr3_aa cdr3_nt
once NA TRBJ1-2 TRBV7-9 CASSLEGPLTESNYGYTF TGTGCCAGCAGCTTGGAGGGGCCCCTGACAGAGAGTAACTATGGCTACACCTTC
NA TRBD2 TRBJ2-5 TRBV6-6 CASSYSTLAGETQYF TGTGCCAGCAGTTACTCGACTCTAGCGGGAGAGACCCAGTACTTC
NA NA TRBJ2-1 TRBV21-1 CASIRGKRSSYNEQFF TGTGCCAGCATCCGGGGGAAGCGCAGCTCCTACAATGAGCAGTTCTTC
NA NA TRBJ1-4 TRBV5-1 CASSRTTGDEKLFF TGCGCCAGCAGCAGGACCACGGGGGATGAAAAACTGTTTTTT
NA NA TRBJ1-5 TRBV6-6 CASSYSDTRGQPQHF TGTGCCAGCAGTTACTCCGATACACGCGGTCAGCCCCAGCATTTT
NA NA TRBJ1-4 TRBV7-9 CASSPPIGGREEKLFF TGTGCCAGCAGCCCCCCCATCGGGGGGCGGGAAGAAAAACTGTTTTTT
NA TRBD2 TRBJ2-3 TRBV24-1 CATSDSGLAGGYTDTQYF TGTGCCACCAGTGATTCGGGACTAGCGGGAGGATACACAGATACGCAGTATTTT
NA TRBD1 TRBJ1-2 TRBV2 CASSEWRGPNYGYTF TGTGCCAGCAGTGAATGGAGGGGGCCTAACTATGGCTACACCTTC
NA NA TRBJ2-5 TRBV18 CASSPFSQQETQYF TGTGCCAGCTCACCATTCTCCCAGCAAGAGACCCAGTACTTC
NA TRBD1 TRBJ2-7 TRBV27 CASSSSGTGSYEQYF TGTGCCAGCAGTTCCTCCGGGACAGGGTCCTACGAGCAGTACTTC
NA NA TRBJ2-5 TRBV4-1 CASSQVTVQETQYF TGCGCCAGCAGCCAAGTCACAGTCCAAGAGACCCAGTACTTC
NA TRBD2 TRBJ2-1 TRBV24-1 CATSVALGTSGMDEQFF TGTGCCACCAGTGTCGCGCTTGGGACTAGCGGGATGGATGAGCAGTTCTTC
once TRBD1 TRBJ1-6 TRBV11-2 CASSPRTGQNSPLHF TGTGCCAGCAGCCCCCGGACAGGGCAGAATTCACCCCTCCACTTT
NA NA TRBJ2-3 TRBV21-1 CASSKCLGRCRTDTQYF TGTGCCAGCAGCAAATGCCTCGGGAGGTGCCGCACAGATACGCAGTATTTT
NA TRBD1 TRBJ1-6 TRBV5-4 CAMHGQGFSPLHF TGTGCCATGCATGGACAGGGGTTTTCACCCCTCCACTTT
NA TRBD2 TRBJ2-7 TRBV7-8 CASSLVRGSYEQYF TGTGCCAGCAGCTTAGTGCGGGGGTCCTACGAGCAGTACTTC
NA TRBD1 TRBJ2-2 TRBV28 CASSRWTGAGELFF TGTGCCAGCAGCCGGTGGACAGGGGCCGGGGAGCTGTTTTTT
NA TRBD1 TRBJ1-4 TRBV4-3 CASSQMFGQDEKLFF TGCGCCAGCAGCCAAATGTTCGGACAGGATGAAAAACTGTTTTTT
NA TRBD2 TRBJ2-4 TRBV29-1 CSVARTSGKSARNIQYF TGCAGCGTTGCCCGGACTAGCGGGAAGTCTGCTCGGAACATTCAGTACTTC
few TRBD1 TRBJ1-6 TRBV6-5 CASSYGTESSPLHF TGTGCCAGCAGTTACGGGACAGAGAGTTCACCCCTCCACTTT
NA TRBD2 TRBJ2-3 TRBV28 CASSSPRGADTQYF TGTGCCAGCAGTTCGCCTCGGGGGGCAGATACGCAGTATTTT
medium-sized TRBD1 TRBJ1-1 TRBV6-5 CASRDRENTEAFF TGTGCCAGCAGGGACAGGGAGAACACTGAAGCTTTCTTT
once TRBD1 TRBJ1-5 TRBV2 CASSQGGWGGQPQHF TGTGCCAGCAGTCAGGGGGGTTGGGGTGGTCAGCCCCAGCATTTT
once TRBD1 TRBJ1-2 TRBV18 CASSPFDRGTGYTF TGTGCCAGCTCACCATTTGACAGGGGTACTGGCTACACCTTC
few NA TRBJ2-7 TRBV28 CASSFGSVEQYF TGTGCCAGCAGTTTCGGGTCGGTGGAGCAGTACTTC
NA TRBD1 TRBJ2-7 TRBV7-9 CASRGQGMGDLYEQYF TGTGCCAGCAGAGGACAGGGAATGGGGGACTTATACGAGCAGTACTTC
once TRBD2 TRBJ2-1 TRBV27 CASSLFPSGQNEQFF TGTGCCAGCAGTTTATTCCCTAGCGGGCAGAATGAGCAGTTCTTC
NA NA TRBJ2-3 TRBV6-2/TRBV6-3 CASSKGTSGADTQYF TGTGCCAGCAGCAAAGGGACGTCGGGGGCAGATACGCAGTATTTT
NA TRBD1 TRBJ1-1 TRBV5-1 CASSIGQGQGRNTEAFF TGCGCCAGCAGCATAGGGCAGGGACAGGGCCGGAACACTGAAGCTTTCTTT
NA NA TRBJ2-1 TRBV19 CASTRSLASSYNEQFF TGTGCCAGTACCAGGAGCTTAGCGAGCTCCTACAATGAGCAGTTCTTC
NA NA TRBJ1-2 TRBV9 CASSAMTGRNYGYTF TGTGCCAGCAGCGCCATGACCGGGAGAAACTATGGCTACACCTTC
NA NA TRBJ2-1 TRBV5-1 CASSLSSSYNEQFF TGCGCCAGCAGCTTGTCCAGCTCCTACAATGAGCAGTTCTTC
NA TRBD1 TRBJ2-7 TRBV18 CASSQGQGYEQYF TGTGCCAGCTCACAGGGACAGGGTTACGAGCAGTACTTC